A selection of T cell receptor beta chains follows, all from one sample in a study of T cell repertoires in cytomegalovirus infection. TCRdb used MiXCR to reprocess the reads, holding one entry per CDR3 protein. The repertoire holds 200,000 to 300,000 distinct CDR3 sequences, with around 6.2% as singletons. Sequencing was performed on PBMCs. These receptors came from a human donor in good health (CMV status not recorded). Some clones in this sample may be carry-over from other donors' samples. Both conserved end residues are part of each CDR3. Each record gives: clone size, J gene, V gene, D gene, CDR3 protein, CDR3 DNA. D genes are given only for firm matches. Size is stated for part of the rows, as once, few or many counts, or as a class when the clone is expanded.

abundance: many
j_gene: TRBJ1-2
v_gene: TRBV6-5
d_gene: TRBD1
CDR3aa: CASSLKRDRNYGYTF
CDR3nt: TGTGCCAGCAGTTTAAAGAGGGACAGGAACTATGGCTACACCTTC

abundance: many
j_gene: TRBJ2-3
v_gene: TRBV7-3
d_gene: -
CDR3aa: CASSLNSLSTDTQYF
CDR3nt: TGTGCCAGCAGCTTAAATTCCCTCTCCACAGATACGCAGTATTTT

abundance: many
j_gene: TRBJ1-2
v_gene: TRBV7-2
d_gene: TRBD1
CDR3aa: CASSLEAPTGGGGYTF
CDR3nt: TGTGCCAGCAGCTTAGAAGCCCCTACAGGGGGGGGTGGCTACACCTTC

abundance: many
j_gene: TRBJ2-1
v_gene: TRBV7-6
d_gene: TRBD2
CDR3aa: CASSRRTSGANYNEQFF
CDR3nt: TGTGCCAGCAGCCGCCGGACTAGCGGGGCTAATTACAATGAGCAGTTCTTC

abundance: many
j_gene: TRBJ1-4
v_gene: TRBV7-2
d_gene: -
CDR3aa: CASSLGPPANEKLFF
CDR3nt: TGTGCCAGCAGCTTAGGGCCACCCGCTAATGAAAAACTGTTTTTT

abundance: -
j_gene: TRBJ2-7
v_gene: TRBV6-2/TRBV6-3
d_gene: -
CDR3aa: CASGVYEQYF
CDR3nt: TGTGCCAGCGGGGTCTACGAGCAGTACTTC

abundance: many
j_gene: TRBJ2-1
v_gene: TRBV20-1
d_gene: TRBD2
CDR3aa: CSARREGSDEQFF
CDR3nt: TGCAGTGCTAGAAGGGAGGGGAGCGATGAGCAGTTCTTC

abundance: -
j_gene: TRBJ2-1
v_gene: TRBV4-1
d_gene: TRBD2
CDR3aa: CASSQDGSLAGGISYNEQFF
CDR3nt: TGCGCCAGCAGCCAAGATGGGAGTCTAGCGGGGGGCATCTCCTACAATGAGCAGTTCTTC

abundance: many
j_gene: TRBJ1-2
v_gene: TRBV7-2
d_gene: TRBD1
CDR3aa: CASSSPLQGAVNYGYTF
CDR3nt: TGTGCCAGCAGCTCCCCCCTTCAGGGGGCCGTAAACTATGGCTACACCTTC

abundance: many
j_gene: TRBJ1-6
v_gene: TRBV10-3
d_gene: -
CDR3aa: CAISDSVGTTNSPLHF
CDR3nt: TGTGCCATCAGTGATTCAGTGGGAACGACCAATTCACCCCTCCACTTT

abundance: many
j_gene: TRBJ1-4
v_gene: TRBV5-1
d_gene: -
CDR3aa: CASSRSSGPTNEKLFF
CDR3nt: TGCGCCAGCAGCCGAAGCTCGGGACCAACTAATGAAAAACTGTTTTTT

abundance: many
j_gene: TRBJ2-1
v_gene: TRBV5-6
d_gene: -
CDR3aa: CASSEYYRINEQFF
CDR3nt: TGTGCCAGCAGTGAGTATTATAGGATCAATGAGCAGTTCTTC

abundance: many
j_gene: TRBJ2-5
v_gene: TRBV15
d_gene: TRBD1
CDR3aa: CATSRGRDRGQETQYF
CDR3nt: TGTGCCACCAGCAGAGGCCGGGACAGGGGACAAGAGACCCAGTACTTC

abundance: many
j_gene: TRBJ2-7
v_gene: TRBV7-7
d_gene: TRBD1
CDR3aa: CASSFSTGGFYEQYF
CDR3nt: TGTGCTAGCAGCTTTTCGACAGGGGGGTTCTACGAGCAGTACTTC

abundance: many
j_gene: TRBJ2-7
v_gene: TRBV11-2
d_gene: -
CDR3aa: CASSLVRHEQYF
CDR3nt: TGTGCCAGCAGCTTAGTTCGCCACGAGCAGTACTTC

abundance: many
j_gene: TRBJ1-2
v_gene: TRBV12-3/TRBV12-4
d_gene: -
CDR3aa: CASSASGVGYTF
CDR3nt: TGTGCCAGCAGTGCCTCGGGGGTAGGCTACACCTTC

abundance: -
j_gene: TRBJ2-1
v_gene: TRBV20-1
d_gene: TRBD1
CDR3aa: CSASRDRVGEQFF
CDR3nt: TGCAGTGCTTCCCGGGACAGGGTTGGTGAGCAGTTCTTC

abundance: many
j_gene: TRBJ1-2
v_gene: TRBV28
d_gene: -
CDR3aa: CASSIDWGGGYTF
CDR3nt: TGTGCCAGCAGTATTGACTGGGGGGGGGGCTACACCTTC

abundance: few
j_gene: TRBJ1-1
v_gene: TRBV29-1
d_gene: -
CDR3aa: CSVAREQNTEAFF
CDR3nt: TGCAGCGTTGCCAGGGAACAGAACACTGAAGCTTTCTTT

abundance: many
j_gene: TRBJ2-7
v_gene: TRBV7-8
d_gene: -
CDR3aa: CASEGGSYEQYF
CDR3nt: TGTGCCAGCGAAGGGGGTAGCTACGAGCAGTACTTC

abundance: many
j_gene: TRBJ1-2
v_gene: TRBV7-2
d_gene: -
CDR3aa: CASSLTQTYGYTF
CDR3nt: TGTGCCAGCAGCTTAACCCAAACCTATGGCTACACCTTC

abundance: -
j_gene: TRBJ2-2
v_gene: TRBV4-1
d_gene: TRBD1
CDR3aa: CASSPTADRGETNTEELFF
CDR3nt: TGCGCCAGCAGCCCAACCGCGGACAGGGGTGAAACGAACACCGAGGAGCTGTTTTTT

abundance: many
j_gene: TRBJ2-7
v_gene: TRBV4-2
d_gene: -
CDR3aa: CASSQEGSGRTYEQYF
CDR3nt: TGTGCCAGCAGCCAAGAGGGCTCAGGACGGACCTACGAGCAGTACTTC

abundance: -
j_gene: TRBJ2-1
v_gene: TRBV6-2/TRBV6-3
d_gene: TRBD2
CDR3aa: CASRGTSGGRSYNEQFF
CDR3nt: TGTGCCAGCAGGGGGACTAGCGGGGGACGCTCCTACAATGAGCAGTTCTTC

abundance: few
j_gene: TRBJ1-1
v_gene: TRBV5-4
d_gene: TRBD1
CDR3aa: CASSLDRGRIGTEAFF
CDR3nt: TGTGCCAGCAGCTTGGACAGGGGGCGCATCGGCACTGAAGCTTTCTTT

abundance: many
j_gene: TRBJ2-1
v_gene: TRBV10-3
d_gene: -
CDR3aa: CAIVVDGDKGKNEQFF
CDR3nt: TGTGCCATCGTAGTAGATGGGGACAAGGGTAAGAATGAGCAGTTCTTC

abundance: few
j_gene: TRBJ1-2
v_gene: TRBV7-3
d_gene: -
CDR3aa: CASTLGGGSHGYTF
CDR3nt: TGTGCCAGCACCTTGGGAGGGGGAAGTCATGGCTACACCTTC

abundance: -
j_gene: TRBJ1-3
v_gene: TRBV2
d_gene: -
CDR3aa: CASSRQNSGNTIYF
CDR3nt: TGTGCCAGCAGTAGACAGAACTCTGGAAACACCATATATTTT

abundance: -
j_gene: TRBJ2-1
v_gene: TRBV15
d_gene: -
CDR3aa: CATRELTSYNEQFF
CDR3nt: TGTGCCACTAGGGAACTTACTTCCTACAATGAGCAGTTCTTC

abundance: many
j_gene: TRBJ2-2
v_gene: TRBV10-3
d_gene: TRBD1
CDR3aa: CAIRARGTGGAGELFF
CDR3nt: TGTGCCATCAGGGCCCGGGGGACAGGGGGGGCCGGGGAGCTGTTTTTT

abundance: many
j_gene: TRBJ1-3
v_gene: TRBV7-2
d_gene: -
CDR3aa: CASSLNGLGNTIYF
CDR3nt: TGTGCCAGCAGCTTAAACGGGCTGGGAAACACCATATATTTT

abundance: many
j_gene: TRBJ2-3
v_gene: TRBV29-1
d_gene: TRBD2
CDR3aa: CSVGGAGTDTQYF
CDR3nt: TGCAGCGTTGGGGGAGCGGGGACAGATACGCAGTATTTT

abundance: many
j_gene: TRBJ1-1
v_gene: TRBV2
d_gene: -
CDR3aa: CASSEAGAITEAFF
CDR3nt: TGTGCCAGCAGTGAAGCGGGGGCGATAACTGAAGCTTTCTTT

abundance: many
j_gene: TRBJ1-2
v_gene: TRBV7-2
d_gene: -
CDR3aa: CASSLDPLTGGYTF
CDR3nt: TGTGCCAGCAGCTTGGATCCCCTAACTGGTGGCTACACCTTC

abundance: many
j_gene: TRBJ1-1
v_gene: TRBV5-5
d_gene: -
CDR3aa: CASSLDRVTEAFF
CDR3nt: TGTGCCAGCAGCTTGGACAGGGTAACTGAAGCTTTCTTT

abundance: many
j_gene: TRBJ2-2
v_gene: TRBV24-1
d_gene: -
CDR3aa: CATSESGAHQGTGELFF
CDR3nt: TGTGCCACCAGTGAATCCGGGGCCCACCAAGGCACCGGGGAGCTGTTTTTT

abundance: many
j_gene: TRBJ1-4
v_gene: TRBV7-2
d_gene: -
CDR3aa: CASSLGLSGAEKLFF
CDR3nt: TGTGCCAGCAGCTTAGGTCTCTCGGGGGCTGAAAAACTGTTTTTT

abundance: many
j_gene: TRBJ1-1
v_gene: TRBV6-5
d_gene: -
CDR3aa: CASRLGHTNTEAFF
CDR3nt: TGTGCCAGCAGATTGGGACATACGAACACTGAAGCTTTCTTT

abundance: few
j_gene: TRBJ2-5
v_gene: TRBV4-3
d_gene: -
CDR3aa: CASSQDTRETQYF
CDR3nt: TGCGCCAGCAGCCAAGATACCAGGGAGACCCAGTACTTC

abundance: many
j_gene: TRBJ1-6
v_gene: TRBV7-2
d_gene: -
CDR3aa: CASSLAGAGNSPLHF
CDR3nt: TGTGCCAGCAGCTTAGCCGGGGCCGGTAATTCACCCCTCCACTTT

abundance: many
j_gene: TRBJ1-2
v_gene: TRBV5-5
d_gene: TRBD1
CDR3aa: CASSGSGQGRYGYTF
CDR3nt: TGTGCCAGCAGCGGGTCGGGACAGGGACGCTATGGCTACACCTTC

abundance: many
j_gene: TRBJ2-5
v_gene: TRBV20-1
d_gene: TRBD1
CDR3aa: CSAQGSTGSKTQYF
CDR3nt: TGCAGTGCTCAGGGGTCGACAGGGTCAAAGACCCAGTACTTC

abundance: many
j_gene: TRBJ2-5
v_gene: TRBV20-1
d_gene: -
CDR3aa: CSAPTTGGGGQGTQYF
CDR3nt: TGCAGTGCCCCGACTACTGGCGGGGGCGGGCAAGGGACCCAGTACTTC

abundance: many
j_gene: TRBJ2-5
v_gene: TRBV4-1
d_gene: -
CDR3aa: CASSQDIPGRTKETQYF
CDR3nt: TGCGCCAGCAGCCAAGATATCCCGGGACGGACCAAAGAGACCCAGTACTTC

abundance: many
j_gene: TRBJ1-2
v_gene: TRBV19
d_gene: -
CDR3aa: CASSVLDSYYGYTF
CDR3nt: TGTGCCAGTAGTGTTCTGGACAGCTACTATGGCTACACCTTC

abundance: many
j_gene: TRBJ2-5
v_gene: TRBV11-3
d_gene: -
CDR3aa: CASSLDPEETQYF
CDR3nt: TGTGCCAGCAGCTTAGATCCGGAAGAGACCCAGTACTTC

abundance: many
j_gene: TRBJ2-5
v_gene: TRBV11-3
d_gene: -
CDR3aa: CASSLARGETQYF
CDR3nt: TGTGCCAGCAGCTTAGCCAGAGGGGAGACCCAGTACTTC

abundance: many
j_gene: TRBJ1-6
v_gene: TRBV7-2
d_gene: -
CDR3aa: CASSLATDSPLHF
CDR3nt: TGTGCCAGCAGCTTAGCGACCGATTCACCCCTCCACTTT

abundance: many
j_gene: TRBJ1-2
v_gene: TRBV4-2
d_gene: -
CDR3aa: CASSQVDNNYGYTF
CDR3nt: TGTGCCAGCAGCCAAGTAGACAACAACTATGGCTACACCTTC

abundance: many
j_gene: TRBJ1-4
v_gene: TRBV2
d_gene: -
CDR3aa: CASESGISNEKLFF
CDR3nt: TGTGCCAGCGAGTCCGGGATTTCTAATGAAAAACTGTTTTTT

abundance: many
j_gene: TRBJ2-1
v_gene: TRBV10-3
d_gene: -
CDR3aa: CAIRDRNRRYNEQFF
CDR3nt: TGTGCCATCAGGGATAGGAACAGGCGGTACAATGAGCAGTTCTTC

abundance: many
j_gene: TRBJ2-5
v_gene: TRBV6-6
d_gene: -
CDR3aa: CASSYSRGMETQYF
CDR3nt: TGTGCCAGCAGTTACTCCAGGGGAATGGAGACCCAGTACTTC

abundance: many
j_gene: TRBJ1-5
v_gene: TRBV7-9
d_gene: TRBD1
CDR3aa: CASSPGQGGYQPQHF
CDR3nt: TGTGCCAGCAGCCCAGGACAGGGGGGGTATCAGCCCCAGCATTTT

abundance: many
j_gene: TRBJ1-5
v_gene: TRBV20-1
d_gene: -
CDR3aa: CSARGDSNQPQHF
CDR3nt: TGCAGTGCTAGAGGGGACTCCAATCAGCCCCAGCATTTT

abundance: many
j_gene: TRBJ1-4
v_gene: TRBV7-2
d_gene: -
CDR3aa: CASSSGQGKLFF
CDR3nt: TGTGCCAGCAGCTCGGGGCAAGGAAAACTGTTTTTT

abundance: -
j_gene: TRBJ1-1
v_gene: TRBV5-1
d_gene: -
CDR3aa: CASSWGAGVPEAFF
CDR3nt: TGCGCCAGCAGCTGGGGGGCAGGGGTACCTGAAGCTTTCTTT

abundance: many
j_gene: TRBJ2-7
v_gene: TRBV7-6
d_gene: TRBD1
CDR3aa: CASSLETGGIYEQYF
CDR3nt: TGTGCCAGCAGCTTAGAGACAGGGGGAATATACGAGCAGTACTTC